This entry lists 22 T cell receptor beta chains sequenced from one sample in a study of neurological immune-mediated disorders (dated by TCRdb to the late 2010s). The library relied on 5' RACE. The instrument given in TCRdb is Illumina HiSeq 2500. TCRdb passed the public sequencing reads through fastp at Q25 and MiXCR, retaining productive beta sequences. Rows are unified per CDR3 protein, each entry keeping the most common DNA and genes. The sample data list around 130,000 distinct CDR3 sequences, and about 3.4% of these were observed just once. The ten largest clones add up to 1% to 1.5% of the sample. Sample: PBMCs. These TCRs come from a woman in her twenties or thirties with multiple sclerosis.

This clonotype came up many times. The CDR3, as DNA: TGTGCCAGCAGTTTAGGGTCGACCGCGACGCAGCCCCAGCATTTT. Translation: CASSLGSTATQPQHF. This chain links TRBV12-3 or TRBV12-4 with TRBJ1-5, with D unresolved. V was shortened by 1 base and J by 7 bases, with 14 bases between the two germline ends. This CDR3 has 15 residues.

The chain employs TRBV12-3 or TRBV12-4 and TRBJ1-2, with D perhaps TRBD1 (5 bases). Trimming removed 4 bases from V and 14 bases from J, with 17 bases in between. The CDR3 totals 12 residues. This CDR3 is CASSSLRRGRTF. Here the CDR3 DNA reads TGTGCCAGCAGTTCCCTCCGGAGGGGAAGGACCTTC.

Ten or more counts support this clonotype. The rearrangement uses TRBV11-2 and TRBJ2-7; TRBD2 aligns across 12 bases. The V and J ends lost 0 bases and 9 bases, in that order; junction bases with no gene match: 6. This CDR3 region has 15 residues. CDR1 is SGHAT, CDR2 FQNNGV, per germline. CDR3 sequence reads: CASSLDRTSGMVQYF. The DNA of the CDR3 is TGTGCCAGCAGCTTAGATCGGACTAGCGGGATGGTGCAGTACTTC.

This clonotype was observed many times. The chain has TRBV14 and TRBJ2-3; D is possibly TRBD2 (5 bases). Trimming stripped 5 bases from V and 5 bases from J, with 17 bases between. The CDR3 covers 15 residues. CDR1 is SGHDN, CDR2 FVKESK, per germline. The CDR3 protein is CASSTTTVTGDTQYF. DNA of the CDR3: TGTGCCAGCAGCACGACTACGGTAACGGGAGATACGCAGTATTTT.

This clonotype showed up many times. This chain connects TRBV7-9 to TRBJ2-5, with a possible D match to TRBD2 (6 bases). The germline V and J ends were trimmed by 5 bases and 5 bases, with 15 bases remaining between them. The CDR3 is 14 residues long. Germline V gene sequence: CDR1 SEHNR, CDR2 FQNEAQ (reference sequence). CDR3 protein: CASSLRLDGETQYF. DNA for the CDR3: TGTGCCAGCAGCCTAAGACTAGATGGGGAGACCCAGTACTTC.

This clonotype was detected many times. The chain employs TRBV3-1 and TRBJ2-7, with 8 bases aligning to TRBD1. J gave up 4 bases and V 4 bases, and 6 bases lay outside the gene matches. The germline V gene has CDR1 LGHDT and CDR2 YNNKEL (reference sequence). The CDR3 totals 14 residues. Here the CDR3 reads CASSPGQGYYEQYF. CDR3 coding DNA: TGTGCCAGCAGCCCCGGACAGGGATATTACGAGCAGTACTTC.

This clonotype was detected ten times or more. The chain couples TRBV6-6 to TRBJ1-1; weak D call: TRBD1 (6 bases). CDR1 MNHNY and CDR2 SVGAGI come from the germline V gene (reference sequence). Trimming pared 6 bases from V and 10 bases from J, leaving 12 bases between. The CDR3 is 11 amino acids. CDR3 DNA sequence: TGTGCCAGCAGCAGACAGGAGGCAGCTTTCTTT. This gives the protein CASSRQEAAFF.

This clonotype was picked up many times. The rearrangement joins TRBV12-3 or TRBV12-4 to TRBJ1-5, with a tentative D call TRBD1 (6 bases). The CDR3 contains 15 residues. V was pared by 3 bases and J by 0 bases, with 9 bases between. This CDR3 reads CASSFGGHSNQPQHF. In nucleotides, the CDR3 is TGTGCCAGCAGTTTTGGGGGCCATAGCAATCAGCCCCAGCATTTT.

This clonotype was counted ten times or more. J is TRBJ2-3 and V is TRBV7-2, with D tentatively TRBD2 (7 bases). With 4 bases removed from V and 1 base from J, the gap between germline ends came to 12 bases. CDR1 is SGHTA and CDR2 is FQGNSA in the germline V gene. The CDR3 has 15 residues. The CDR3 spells CASSSRGGGTDTQYF. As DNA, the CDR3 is TGTGCCAGCAGCTCGCGAGGGGGGGGCACAGATACGCAGTATTTT.

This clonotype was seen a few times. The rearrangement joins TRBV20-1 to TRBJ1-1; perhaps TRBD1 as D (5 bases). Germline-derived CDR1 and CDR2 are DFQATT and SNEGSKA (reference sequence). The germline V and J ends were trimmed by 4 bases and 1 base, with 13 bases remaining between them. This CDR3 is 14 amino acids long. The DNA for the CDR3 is TGCAGTGCTATGGACATTCGTAAGAACACTGAAGCTTTCTTT. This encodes CSAMDIRKNTEAFF.

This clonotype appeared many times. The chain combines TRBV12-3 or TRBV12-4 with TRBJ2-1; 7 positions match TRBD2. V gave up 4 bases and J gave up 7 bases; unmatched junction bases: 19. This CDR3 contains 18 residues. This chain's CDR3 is CASSYWGSGRGLRNEQFF. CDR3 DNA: TGTGCCAGCAGTTATTGGGGTTCGGGGAGGGGTCTTAGGAATGAGCAGTTCTTC.

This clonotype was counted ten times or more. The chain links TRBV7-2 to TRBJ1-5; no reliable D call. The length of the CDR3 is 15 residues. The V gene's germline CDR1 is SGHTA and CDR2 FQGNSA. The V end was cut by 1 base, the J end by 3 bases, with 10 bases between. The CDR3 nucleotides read TGTGCCAGCAGCTTAGAGGGTACAAACAATCAGCCCCAGCATTTT. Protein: CASSLEGTNNQPQHF.

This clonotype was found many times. The CDR3 spells CASSRDSETQYF. DNA of the CDR3: TGCGCCAGCAGCCGTGATTCGGAGACCCAGTACTTC. The chain employs TRBV5-1 and TRBJ2-5; D not certain. The V and J ends lost 4 bases and 5 bases respectively, with 9 bases between them. Germline-derived CDR1 and CDR2 are SGHRS and YFSETQ. This CDR3 is built from 12 residues.

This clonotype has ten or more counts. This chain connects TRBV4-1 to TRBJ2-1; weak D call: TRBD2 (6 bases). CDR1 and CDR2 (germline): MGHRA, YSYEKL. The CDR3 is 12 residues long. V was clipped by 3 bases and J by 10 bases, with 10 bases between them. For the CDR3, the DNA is TGCGCCAGCAGCCACCGGAGGGACGAGCAGTTCTTC. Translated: CASSHRRDEQFF.

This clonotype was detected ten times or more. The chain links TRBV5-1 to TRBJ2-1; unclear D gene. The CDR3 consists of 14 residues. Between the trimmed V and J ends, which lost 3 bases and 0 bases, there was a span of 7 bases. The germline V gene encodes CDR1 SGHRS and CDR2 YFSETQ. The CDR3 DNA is TGCGCCAGCAGCTCTGGAAGCTCCTACAATGAGCAGTTCTTC. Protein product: CASSSGSSYNEQFF.

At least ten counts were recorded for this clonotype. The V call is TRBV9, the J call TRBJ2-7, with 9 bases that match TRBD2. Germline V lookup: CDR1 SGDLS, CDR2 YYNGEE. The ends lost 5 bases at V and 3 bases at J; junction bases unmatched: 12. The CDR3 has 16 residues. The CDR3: CASSPGPAGGSYEQYF. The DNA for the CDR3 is TGTGCCAGCAGTCCAGGACCAGCGGGAGGAAGCTACGAGCAGTACTTC.

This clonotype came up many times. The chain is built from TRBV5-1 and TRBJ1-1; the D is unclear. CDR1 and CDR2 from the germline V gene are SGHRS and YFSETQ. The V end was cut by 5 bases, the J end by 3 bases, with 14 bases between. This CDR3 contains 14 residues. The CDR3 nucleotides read TGCGCCAGCAGAGAGGGCGGTAGTGACACTGAAGCTTTCTTT. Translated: CASREGGSDTEAFF.

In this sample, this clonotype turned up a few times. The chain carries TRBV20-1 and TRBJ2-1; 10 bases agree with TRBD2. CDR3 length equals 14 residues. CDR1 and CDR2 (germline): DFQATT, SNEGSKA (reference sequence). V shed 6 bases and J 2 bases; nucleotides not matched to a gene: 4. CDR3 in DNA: TGCAGTGCACTAGCGGGGCGGCCCTACAATGAGCAGTTCTTC. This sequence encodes CSALAGRPYNEQFF.

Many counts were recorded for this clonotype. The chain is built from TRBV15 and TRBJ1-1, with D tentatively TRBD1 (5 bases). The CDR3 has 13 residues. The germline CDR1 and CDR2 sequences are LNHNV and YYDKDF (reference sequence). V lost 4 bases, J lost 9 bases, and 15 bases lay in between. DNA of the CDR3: TGTGCCACCAGCACCAGGGACCTTCGGCAAGCTTTCTTT. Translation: CATSTRDLRQAFF.

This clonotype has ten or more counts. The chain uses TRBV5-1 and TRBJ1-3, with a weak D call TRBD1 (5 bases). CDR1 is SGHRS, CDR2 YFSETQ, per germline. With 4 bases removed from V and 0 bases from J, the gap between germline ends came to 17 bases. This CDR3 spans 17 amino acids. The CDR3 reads CASSLSSGGNSGNTIYF. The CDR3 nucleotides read TGCGCCAGCAGCCTAAGTTCGGGGGGGAACTCTGGAAACACCATATATTTT.

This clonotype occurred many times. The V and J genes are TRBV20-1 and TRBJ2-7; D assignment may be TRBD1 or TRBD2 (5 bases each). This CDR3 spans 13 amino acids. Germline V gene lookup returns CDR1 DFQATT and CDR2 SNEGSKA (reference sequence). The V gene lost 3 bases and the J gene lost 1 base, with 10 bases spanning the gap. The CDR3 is CSARGPGSYEQYF. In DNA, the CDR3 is TGCAGTGCTAGGGGGCCGGGGTCCTACGAGCAGTACTTC.

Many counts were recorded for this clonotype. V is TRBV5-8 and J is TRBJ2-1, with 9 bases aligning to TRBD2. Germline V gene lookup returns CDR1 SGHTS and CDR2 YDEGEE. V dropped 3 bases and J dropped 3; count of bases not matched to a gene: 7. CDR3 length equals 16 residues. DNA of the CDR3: TGTGCCAGCAGCTCCGAGCGGGAGGTGTTCTACAATGAGCAGTTCTTC. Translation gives CASSSEREVFYNEQFF.